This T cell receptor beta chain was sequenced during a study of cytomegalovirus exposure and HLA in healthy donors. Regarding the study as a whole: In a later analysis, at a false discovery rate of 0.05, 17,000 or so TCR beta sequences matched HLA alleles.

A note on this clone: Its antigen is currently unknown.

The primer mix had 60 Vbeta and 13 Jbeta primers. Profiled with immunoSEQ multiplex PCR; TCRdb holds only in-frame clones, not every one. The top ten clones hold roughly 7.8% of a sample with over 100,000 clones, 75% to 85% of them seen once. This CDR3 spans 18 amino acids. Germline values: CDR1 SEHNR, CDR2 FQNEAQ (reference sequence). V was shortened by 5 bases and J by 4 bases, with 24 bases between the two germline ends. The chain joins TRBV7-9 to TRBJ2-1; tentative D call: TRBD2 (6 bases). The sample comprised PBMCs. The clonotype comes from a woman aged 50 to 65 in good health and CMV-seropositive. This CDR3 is CASSPRLGQGRPYNEQFF. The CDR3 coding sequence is TGTGCCAGCAGCCCGCGACTAGGACAAGGAAGGCCTTACAATGAGCAGTTCTTC.